The entry below describes one T cell receptor beta chain. Its specificity is not known. This sample is drawn from a study of T cell responses to AZD1222 COVID-19 vaccine. Assay used: immunoSEQ multiplex PCR; TCRdb lists only in-frame clones, some missing. The top ten clones hold roughly 18% of a sample with about 82,000 clones, roughly 84% of them seen once. Points from the study as a whole: Across the whole spike, CD4 TCRs peaked at regions 160-218 and 743-854. Donors were chiefly white British, with a greater number of females, and clonal diversity was perhaps underestimated.

Trimming took off 5 bases at V and 1 base at J, with 16 bases between the two ends. This CDR3 region has 16 residues. Germline assignment: CDR1 MNHEY and CDR2 SMNVEV (reference sequence). The input for sequencing was peripheral blood, taken 28 days after the second AZD1222 dose. This TCR was recovered from an adult who received the AZD1222 COVID-19 vaccine. The chain joins TRBV27 to TRBJ2-3; a weak D match, TRBD2 (5 bases). The CDR3 region is CASSPYRGGGTDTQYF. For the CDR3, the DNA is TGTGCCAGCAGTCCGTATCGGGGTGGAGGCACAGATACGCAGTATTTT.